This T cell receptor beta chain was recorded in a study of blood T cells in healthy people across ages. In this sample, this clonotype turned up a few times. Its antigen is unidentified. PCR was performed a second time for about 6 to 12 cycles using a sample-barcoded 5' primer and a J-beta primer mix. Each TCR beta cDNA got a 12-nucleotide random molecular identifier. Each CDR3 protein is one row after TCRdb ran MiXCR on the 5' RACE reads. The data hold fewer than 2,000,000 distinct CDR3 sequences, with around 36% observed a single time. In terms of origin and age, donors were healthy Caucasian individuals from Russia aged about 6 to 95. The study's findings and limits: Per million T cells, TCR beta diversity dropped about linearly as age rose. Compared with aged donors, long-lived donors showed fewer expanded clones, suggesting selection.

The CDR3 has 15 amino acids. Germline V gives CDR1 SEHNR, CDR2 FQNEAQ (reference sequence). V dropped 5 bases and J dropped 8; count of bases not matched to a gene: 12. The TCR originated in a woman aged 30 to 39 in good health. Sequenced input: blood. The chain links TRBV7-9 to TRBJ1-1; 9 nucleotides align to TRBD1. The CDR3 DNA reads TGTGCCAGCAGCCTAGGTAGGACAGGGGAGTTGGAAGCTTTCTTT. Amino acids: CASSLGRTGELEAFF.